Sequencing of this TCR beta chain was carried out in a study of identical twins. Germline-derived CDR1 and CDR2 are ENHRY and SYGVKD. Trimming cost V 5 bases and J 1 base, with 23 bases left between them. This CDR3 has 18 amino acids. Regarding the study as a whole: Monozygotic twins shared more out-of-frame TCR alpha than recombination models predicted. While abundant cord blood beta clonotypes carried fewer insertions, memory repertoires showed no such pattern.

A note on this clonotype: Its matching antigen is unknown.

The cDNA had a unique molecular identifier and a template-switch universal primer site. Each CDR3 protein is one row after TCRdb ran MiXCR on the 5' RACE reads. The table lists a few hundred thousand distinct CDR3 sequences, around 12% of them singletons, with around 7.8% in the top ten. The sample was also reused in another study, on yellow fever vaccine responses in identical twins.

This TCR was recovered from a woman in her late teens or twenties in good health. The genes are TRBV10-3 and TRBJ2-5, with TRBD2 as a possible D gene (7 bases). The sequencing input was CD8+ T cells sorted from blood. The CDR3 sequence: CAISLRESPSGAQETQYF. DNA of the CDR3: TGTGCCATCAGTTTGCGGGAGTCCCCCTCAGGGGCCCAAGAGACCCAGTACTTC.